This TCR beta chain was obtained from a study of blood T cell repertoires in COVID-19. Study background: Sites in the United States, Italy and Spain provided acute and convalescent COVID-19 samples. From T cells, B-cell-depleted T cells, or PBMCs came the material, which was cDNA or gDNA.

Per the study methods: For nucleated cells, counts were estimated from reference gene primer amplification. TCRdb's copy holds only in-frame clones and misses some; the assay was immunoSEQ multiplex PCR. The V and J calls and the clone size are those of that table, but D and trimming were determined from the DNA. The data show tens of thousands of clones, roughly 77% seen once. After removal of 6 bases from V and 5 bases from J, the junction contained 6 bases not matched to a gene. Looked up from germline, CDR1 is MNHEY and CDR2 is SMNVEV (reference sequence). The CDR3 has 14 residues. This clonotype was sampled from a human donor in a cohort sampled during active COVID-19. The sequencing input was peripheral blood. The J gene is TRBJ2-5, the V gene TRBV27; the match to TRBD2 covers 10 bases. The CDR3 sequence: CASRASGSGETQYF. DNA of the CDR3: TGTGCCAGCAGAGCTAGCGGGAGCGGCGAGACCCAGTACTTC.